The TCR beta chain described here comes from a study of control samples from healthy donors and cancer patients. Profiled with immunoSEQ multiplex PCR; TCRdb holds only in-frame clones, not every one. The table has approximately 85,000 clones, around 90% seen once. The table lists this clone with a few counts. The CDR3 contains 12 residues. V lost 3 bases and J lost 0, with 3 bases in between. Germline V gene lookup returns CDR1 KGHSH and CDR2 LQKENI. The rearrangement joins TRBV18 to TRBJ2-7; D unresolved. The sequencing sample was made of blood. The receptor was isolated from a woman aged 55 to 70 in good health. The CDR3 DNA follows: TGTGCCAGCTCACCGAGCTCCTACGAGCAGTACTTC. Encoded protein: CASSPSSYEQYF.